Below are 2 T cell receptor beta chains sequenced from a single sample in a study of blood T cells in healthy people across ages. Through a sample-barcoded 5' primer and a J-beta primer mix, a second PCR was run for roughly 7 to 11 cycles. Via MiXCR, TCRdb re-called the 5' RACE reads, giving one row per CDR3 protein. The top ten clones hold around a fifth of a sample with about 730,000 distinct CDR3 sequences, approximately 43% of them seen once. Sequencing used blood. The receptor set was obtained from a woman in her fifties or sixties in good health.

The chain recombines TRBV18 with TRBJ2-7, with a weak D call TRBD2 (5 bases). In germline, CDR1 is KGHSH, CDR2 LQKENI. V was clipped by 3 bases and J by 1 base, with 16 bases between them. This CDR3 has 16 amino acids. CDR3 DNA sequence: TGTGCCAGCTCACCCACCGACCCCGGGGTGTCCTACGAGCAGTACTTC. This gives the protein CASSPTDPGVSYEQYF.

CDR3 coding DNA: TGTGCCAGCAGCTTAGGACAGAAACTCTCCTACAATGAGCAGTTCTTC. As protein: CASSLGQKLSYNEQFF. This chain uses TRBV7-8 with TRBJ2-1; D is perhaps TRBD1 (5 bases). The V gene lost 1 base and the J gene lost 0 bases, with 10 bases spanning the gap. The CDR3 is 16 residues long. The germline CDR1 and CDR2 sequences are SGHVS and FQNEAQ. The entire variable domain, with the rest obtained from reference TRBV7-8 and TRBJ2-1, is as follows: GAGVSQSPRYKVAKRGQDVALRCDPISGHVSLFWYQQALGQGPEFLTYFQNEAQLDKSGLPSDRFFAERPEGSVSTLKIQRTQQEDSAVYLCASSLGQKLSYNEQFFGPGTRLTVL.